This is a list of T cell receptor beta chains from one sample in a study of blood T cell repertoires in COVID-19. Profiling relied on immunoSEQ multiplex PCR, and the TCRdb table lists in-frame clones only, not all of them. The sample holds about 310,000 clones, 87% seen once. The sequencing input was peripheral blood. The receptors were sampled from a middle-aged man with active or convalescent COVID-19. Each CDR3 is given with its conserved first and last residue. Expanded clones are given a class, and other clones once, few, many or no size at all.

J gene | clone size | V gene | CDR3 protein
TRBJ1-4 | NA | TRBV6-1 | CASRPRGGHEKLFF
TRBJ2-5 | NA | TRBV7-3 | CASSLAGGEDETQYF
TRBJ1-4 | NA | TRBV7-9 | CASSLEGEGLFF
TRBJ1-4 | NA | TRBV5-6 | CASSSTGALNEKLFF
TRBJ1-1 | NA | TRBV7-9 | CASSEQGRAFF
TRBJ1-6 | NA | TRBV5-4 | CASSPPGGYNSPLHF
TRBJ1-6 | NA | TRBV7-2 | CASSPGGNSPLHF
TRBJ1-4 | NA | TRBV10-3 | CAISVAGGEKLFF
TRBJ2-2 | NA | TRBV5-4 | CASSPGLAGTAGTGELFF
TRBJ2-1 | NA | TRBV9 | CASSSRTSGYNEQFF
TRBJ2-1 | NA | TRBV5-1 | CASSLGAGNEQFF
TRBJ2-7 | NA | TRBV7-3 | CASSLQSGSAYEQYF
TRBJ2-1 | NA | TRBV7-2 | CASTYYGQTNNEQFF
TRBJ1-1 | NA | TRBV2 | CASRIGQMNTEAFF
TRBJ1-4 | NA | TRBV29-1 | CSVGQGEKLFF
TRBJ2-7 | NA | TRBV4-1 | CASSQASGSSYEQYF
TRBJ1-4 | NA | TRBV3-1/TRBV3-2 | CASSESPSFSEKLFF
TRBJ2-7 | few | TRBV3-1/TRBV3-2 | CASSQGGGARGQYF
TRBJ1-3 | NA | TRBV5-4 | CASSLAGGDGNTIYF
TRBJ1-5 | NA | TRBV28 | CASNSARGRESNQPQHF
TRBJ2-7 | NA | TRBV5-1 | CASSFGREDEQYF
TRBJ2-1 | few | TRBV4-2 | CASSPSGRGLNEQFF
TRBJ1-1 | NA | TRBV6-1 | CASSEVRRVPEAFF
TRBJ2-1 | NA | TRBV10-3 | CAIRDGQSLRGEQFF
TRBJ1-1 | NA | TRBV2 | CASLGGNTEAFF
TRBJ2-7 | NA | TRBV6-5 | CASIRTGASYEQYF
TRBJ2-7 | once | TRBV27 | CASRIQGALNEQYF
TRBJ2-7 | once | TRBV6-5 | CASSSTTSGGLYEQYF
TRBJ2-5 | NA | TRBV3-1/TRBV3-2 | CASSHDREETQYF
TRBJ1-2 | NA | TRBV27 | CASSLNRVDGYTF
TRBJ1-6 | NA | TRBV7-3 | CASSLTGIQRNSPLHF
TRBJ2-3 | NA | TRBV5-5 | CASSLDSSNTQYF
TRBJ1-4 | NA | TRBV27 | CASSLSRGNEKLFF
TRBJ1-1 | NA | TRBV28 | CASSLFEGGGNTEAFF
TRBJ2-1 | NA | TRBV29-1 | CSVVVEVPANEQFF
TRBJ2-7 | NA | TRBV28 | CASSPGGTGAWEQYF
TRBJ2-2 | once | TRBV3-1/TRBV3-2 | CASSPGLAGNTGELFF
TRBJ1-4 | NA | TRBV6-1 | CASGDTKHATNEKLFF
TRBJ1-3 | NA | TRBV4-2 | CASSQGQGANTIYF
TRBJ1-2 | NA | TRBV27 | CASSLYPGQFNYGYTF
TRBJ1-1 | NA | TRBV6-2/TRBV6-3 | CASSRTWGGTEAFF
TRBJ2-7 | NA | TRBV28 | CASSSPRRNYEQYF
TRBJ2-3 | NA | TRBV7-3 | CASSPPPSGGLDTQYF
TRBJ2-5 | few | TRBV29-1 | CSVEIASGSQETQYF
TRBJ1-1 | NA | TRBV15 | CATSRDQGTEAFF
TRBJ1-1 | NA | TRBV30 | CAWSSGQGATNTEAFF
TRBJ2-1 | NA | TRBV3-1/TRBV3-2 | CASSPIQGGSYNEQFF
TRBJ1-2 | NA | TRBV6-5 | CASSMTGTGNRGYTF